The source of this TCR beta chain is a study of OX40 agonist ivuxolimab in advanced cancers. Study outcomes and limitations: The CD4+ and CD8+ T cells in the blood had expanded clonally by week 6 at 0.1 to 3.0 mg/kg.

CDR3 size: 16 residues. Per the germline V gene, CDR1 is MDHEN and CDR2 is SYDVKM. Deletions cut 6 bases from V and 2 bases from J, with 14 bases between. Generated by immunoSEQ multiplex PCR, the TCRdb table keeps only in-frame clones and is missing some. The sample gives around 18,000 clones, 72% of which show up once; about 24% is in the top ten. For this clone: What it binds is unknown.

Blood draws occurred at baseline, cycle 4 day 1, and cycle 7 day 1. Source: CD4+ or CD8+ T cells sorted from blood, taken in a trial of the OX40 agonist ivuxolimab. V gene TRBV28 combines with J gene TRBJ2-6; tentatively, D is TRBD2 (6 bases). The receptor was isolated from an adult with an advanced solid tumor such as melanoma, head and neck, liver or kidney cancer. Written as DNA, the CDR3 is TGTGCCAGCAGCTCGACCAGGGAGGCTGGGGCCAACGTCCTGACTTTC. Translated, it gives CASSSTREAGANVLTF.